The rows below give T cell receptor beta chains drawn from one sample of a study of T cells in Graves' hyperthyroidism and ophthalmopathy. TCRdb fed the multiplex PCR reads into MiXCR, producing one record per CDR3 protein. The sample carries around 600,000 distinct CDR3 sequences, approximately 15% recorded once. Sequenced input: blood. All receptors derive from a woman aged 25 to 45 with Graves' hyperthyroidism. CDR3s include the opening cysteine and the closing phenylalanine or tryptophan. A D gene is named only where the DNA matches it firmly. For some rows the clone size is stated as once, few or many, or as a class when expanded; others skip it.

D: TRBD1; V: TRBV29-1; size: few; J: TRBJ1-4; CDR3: CSVSRDRGFGKLFF; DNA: TGCAGCGTTTCCCGGGACAGGGGTTTTGGAAAACTGTTTTTT
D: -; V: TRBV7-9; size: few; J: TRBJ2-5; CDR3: CASSLEGRAPQYF; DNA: TGTGCCAGCAGCTTAGAGGGCCGCGCCCCCCAGTACTTC
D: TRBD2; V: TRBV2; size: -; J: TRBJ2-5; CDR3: CASRPGLAARETQYF; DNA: TGTGCCAGCAGACCGGGACTAGCGGCCCGTGAGACCCAGTACTTC
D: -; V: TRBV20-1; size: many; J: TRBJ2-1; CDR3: CSAPASSYNEQFF; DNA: TGCAGTGCCCCAGCGAGCTCCTACAATGAGCAGTTCTTC
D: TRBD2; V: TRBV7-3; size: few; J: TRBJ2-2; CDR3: CASSTKGLAGLTGELFF; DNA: TGTGCCAGCAGCACGAAAGGACTAGCGGGATTAACCGGGGAGCTGTTTTTT
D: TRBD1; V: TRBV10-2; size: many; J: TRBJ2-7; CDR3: CASRNPGGSYEQYF; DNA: TGCGCCAGCAGGAATCCAGGGGGCAGTTACGAGCAGTACTTC
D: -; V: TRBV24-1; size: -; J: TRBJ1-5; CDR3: CATGYGPQPQHF; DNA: TGTGCCACCGGTTACGGGCCTCAGCCCCAGCATTTT
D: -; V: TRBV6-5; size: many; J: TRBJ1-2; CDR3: CASSYDPTGGYGYTF; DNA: TGTGCCAGCAGTTACGACCCAACAGGAGGCTATGGCTACACCTTC
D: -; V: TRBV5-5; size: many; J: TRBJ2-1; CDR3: CASSLSRGSALYNEQFF; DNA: TGTGCCAGCAGCTTGTCCCGAGGGAGCGCGCTCTACAATGAGCAGTTCTTC
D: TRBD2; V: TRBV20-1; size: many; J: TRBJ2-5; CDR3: CSARAGGPETQYF; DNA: TGCAGTGCTAGAGCGGGAGGGCCAGAGACCCAGTACTTC
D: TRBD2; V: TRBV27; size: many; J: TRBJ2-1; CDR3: CASSSSGGSGYYNEQFF; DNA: TGTGCCAGCAGTTCCTCCGGAGGTAGCGGGTACTACAATGAGCAGTTCTTC
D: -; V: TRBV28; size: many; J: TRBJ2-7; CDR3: CASSRVEPYEQYF; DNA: TGTGCCAGCAGCCGGGTCGAACCCTACGAGCAGTACTTC
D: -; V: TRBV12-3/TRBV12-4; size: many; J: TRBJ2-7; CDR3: CASSPPGNIYEQYF; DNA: TGTGCCAGCAGTCCCCCGGGGAACATCTACGAGCAGTACTTC
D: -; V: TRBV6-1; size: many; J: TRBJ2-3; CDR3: CASSFGGPLRLTDTQYF; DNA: TGTGCCAGCAGTTTCGGAGGGCCACTACGCCTCACAGATACGCAGTATTTT
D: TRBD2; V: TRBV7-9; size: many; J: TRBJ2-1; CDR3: CASSHQTTSGNNEQFF; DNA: TGTGCCAGCAGCCACCAGACGACTAGCGGTAACAATGAGCAGTTCTTC
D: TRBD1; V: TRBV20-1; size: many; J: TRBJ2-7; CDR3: CSARLNHRDRLAYEQYF; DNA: TGCAGTGCTAGACTAAACCACCGGGACAGGCTAGCCTACGAGCAGTACTTC
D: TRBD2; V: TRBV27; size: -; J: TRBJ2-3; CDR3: CASKKGLAGTDTQYF; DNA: TGTGCCAGCAAGAAAGGGCTAGCGGGAACAGATACGCAGTATTTT
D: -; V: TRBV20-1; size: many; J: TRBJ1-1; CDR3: CSARIGRHRNTEAFF; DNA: TGCAGTGCTAGGATCGGGAGACACAGGAACACTGAAGCTTTCTTT
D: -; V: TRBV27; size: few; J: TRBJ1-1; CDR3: CASSPYVLGMNTEAFF; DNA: TGTGCCAGCAGTCCCTATGTTTTGGGGATGAACACTGAAGCTTTCTTT
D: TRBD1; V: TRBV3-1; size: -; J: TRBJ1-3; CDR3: CASSSRDRGNTIYF; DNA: TGTGCCAGCAGCTCCCGGGACAGGGGAAACACCATATATTTT
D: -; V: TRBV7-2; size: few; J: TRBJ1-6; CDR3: CASSPRDRSPLHF; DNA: TGTGCCAGCAGCCCGAGGGACCGGTCACCCCTCCACTTT
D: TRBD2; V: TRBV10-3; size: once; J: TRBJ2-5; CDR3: CAISESVAGAQETQYF; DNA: TGTGCCATCAGTGAGTCGGTTGCGGGAGCACAAGAGACCCAGTACTTC
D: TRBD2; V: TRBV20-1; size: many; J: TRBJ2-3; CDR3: CSARVAGVTDTQYF; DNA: TGCAGTGCCCGGGTAGCGGGAGTCACAGATACGCAGTATTTT
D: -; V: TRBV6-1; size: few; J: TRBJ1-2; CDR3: CASSRDLSGYTF; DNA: TGTGCCAGTTCCAGGGATCTGTCTGGCTACACCTTC
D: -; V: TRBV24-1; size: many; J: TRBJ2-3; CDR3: CATSDGYADTQYF; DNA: TGTGCCACCAGTGACGGGTACGCAGATACGCAGTATTTT
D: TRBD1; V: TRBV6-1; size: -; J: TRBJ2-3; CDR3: CASPGQGLRDTQYF; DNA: TGTGCCAGTCCGGGACAGGGACTTAGAGATACGCAGTATTTT
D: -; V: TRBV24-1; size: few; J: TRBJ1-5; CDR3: CATLTRRVEPQHF; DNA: TGTGCCACTTTGACACGCCGGGTAGAGCCCCAGCATTTT
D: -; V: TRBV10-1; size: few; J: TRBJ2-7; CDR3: CASSERTGNENEQYF; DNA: TGCGCCAGCAGTGAGCGCACAGGGAATGAAAACGAGCAGTACTTC
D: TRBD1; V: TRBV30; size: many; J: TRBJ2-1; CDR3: CAWSVRDRRYNEQFF; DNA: TGTGCCTGGAGTGTACGGGACAGGCGTTACAATGAGCAGTTCTTC
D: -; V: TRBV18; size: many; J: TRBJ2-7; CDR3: CASSPGAELGSYEQYF; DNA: TGTGCCAGCTCACCAGGGGCGGAATTGGGCTCCTACGAGCAGTACTTC
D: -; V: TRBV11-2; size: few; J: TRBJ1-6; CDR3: CASSDFWGGNSPLHF; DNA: TGTGCCAGCAGCGATTTTTGGGGGGGGAATTCACCCCTCCACTTT
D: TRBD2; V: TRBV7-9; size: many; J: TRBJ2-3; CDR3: CASSIRSGRTDTQYF; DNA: TGTGCCAGCAGCATTCGAAGCGGGAGGACAGATACGCAGTATTTT
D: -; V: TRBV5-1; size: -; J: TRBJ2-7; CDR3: CASSNSVPLGEQYF; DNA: TGCGCCAGCAGTAATTCAGTACCCCTAGGTGAGCAGTACTTC
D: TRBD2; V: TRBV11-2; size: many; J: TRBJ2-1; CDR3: CASRSLMGGIEQFF; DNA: TGTGCCAGCAGGTCGTTGATGGGGGGGATCGAGCAGTTCTTC
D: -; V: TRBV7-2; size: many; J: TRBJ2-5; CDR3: CASSSGNHRETQYF; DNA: TGTGCCAGCAGCTCCGGAAACCACCGGGAGACCCAGTACTTC
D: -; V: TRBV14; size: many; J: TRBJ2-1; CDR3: CACSREQYNEQFF; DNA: TGTGCCTGTTCGAGAGAGCAGTACAATGAGCAGTTCTTC
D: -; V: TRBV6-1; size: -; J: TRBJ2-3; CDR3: CASSSYPGQTSTDTQYF; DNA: TGTGCCAGCAGCAGTTACCCCGGACAGACTAGCACAGATACGCAGTATTTT
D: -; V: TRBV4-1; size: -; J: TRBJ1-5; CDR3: CASSQDGDQPQHF; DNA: TGCGCCAGCAGCCAAGACGGGGACCAGCCCCAGCATTTT
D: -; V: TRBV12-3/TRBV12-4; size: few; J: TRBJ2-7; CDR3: CASSLFTTGELAEQYF; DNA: TGTGCCAGCAGTTTATTCACGACGGGAGAGCTAGCCGAGCAGTACTTC
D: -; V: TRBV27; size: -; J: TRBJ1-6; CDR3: CATWDLRQTPLHF; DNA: TGTGCCACCTGGGATCTCCGCCAGACACCCCTCCACTTT
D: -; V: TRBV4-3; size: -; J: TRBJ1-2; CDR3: CASSQWGPRGEGTHGYTF; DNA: TGCGCCAGCAGCCAATGGGGGCCGAGGGGCGAGGGGACCCATGGCTACACCTTC
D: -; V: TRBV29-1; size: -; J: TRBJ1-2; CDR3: CSVQDTQYGYTF; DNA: TGCAGCGTTCAGGACACACAATATGGCTACACCTTC
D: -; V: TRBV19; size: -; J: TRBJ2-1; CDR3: CASRLDLTSYNEQFF; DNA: TGTGCCAGTAGGCTGGACTTAACCTCCTACAATGAGCAGTTCTTC
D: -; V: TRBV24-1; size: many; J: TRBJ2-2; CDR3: CATSDLGQNTGELFF; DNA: TGTGCCACCAGTGATTTGGGACAGAACACCGGGGAGCTGTTTTTT
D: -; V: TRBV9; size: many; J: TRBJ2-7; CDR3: CASSVGPSSYEQYF; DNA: TGTGCCAGCAGCGTAGGGCCGAGCTCCTACGAGCAGTACTTC
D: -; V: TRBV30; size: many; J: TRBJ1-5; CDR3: CAWSVGRSNQPQHF; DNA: TGTGCCTGGAGTGTCGGCAGGAGCAATCAGCCCCAGCATTTT
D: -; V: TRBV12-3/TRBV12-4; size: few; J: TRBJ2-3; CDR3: CASSLRPDSTDTQYF; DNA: TGTGCCAGCAGTTTAAGGCCGGACAGCACAGATACGCAGTATTTT
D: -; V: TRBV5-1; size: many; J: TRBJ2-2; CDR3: CASSLAPTGELFF; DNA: TGCGCCAGCAGCTTGGCCCCCACCGGGGAGCTGTTTTTT
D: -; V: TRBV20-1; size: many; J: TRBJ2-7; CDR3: CSGGTGSYEQYF; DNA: TGCAGTGGAGGGACTGGATCCTACGAGCAGTACTTC
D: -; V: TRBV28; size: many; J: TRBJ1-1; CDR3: CASTRNTEAFF; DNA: TGTGCCAGCACCAGGAACACTGAAGCTTTCTTT
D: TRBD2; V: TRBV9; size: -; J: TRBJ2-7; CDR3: CASSVGGAGEDEQYF; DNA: TGTGCCAGCAGCGTAGGAGGAGCGGGAGAGGACGAGCAGTACTTC